The rows below give T cell receptor beta chains drawn from one sample of a study of cytotoxic CD8 clonotypes in ibrutinib-treated CLL. Clones were sequenced by immunoSEQ multiplex PCR, and TCRdb holds only the in-frame ones, with some missing. The top ten hold approximately 10% of the sample, which has roughly 200,000 clones, about four fifths seen once. The specimen was PBMCs, collected after 12 months of ibrutinib treatment. The origin of the receptors is a human donor with chronic lymphocytic leukemia. The CDR3 runs from the conserved cysteine through the conserved F or W. The order of the fields is V gene, clone size, D gene, J gene, CDR3 protein, CDR3 DNA. D genes are given only for firm matches. Clone size is not always given. Where it is, it says once, few, many or a class for expanded clones.

v_gene: TRBV27
abundance: NA
d_gene: NA
j_gene: TRBJ1-1
CDR3aa: CASSFAENTEAFF
CDR3nt: TGTGCCAGCAGTTTCGCAGAGAACACTGAAGCTTTCTTT

v_gene: TRBV27
abundance: NA
d_gene: TRBD1
j_gene: TRBJ2-1
CDR3aa: CASSPMLWTGKNEQFF
CDR3nt: TGTGCCAGCAGTCCAATGTTGTGGACAGGGAAGAATGAGCAGTTCTTC

v_gene: TRBV20-1
abundance: NA
d_gene: NA
j_gene: TRBJ2-7
CDR3aa: CSVQAPYEQYF
CDR3nt: TGCAGTGTTCAGGCTCCGTACGAGCAGTACTTC

v_gene: TRBV27
abundance: once
d_gene: TRBD2
j_gene: TRBJ2-5
CDR3aa: CASSPLGGRGSGRAAETQYF
CDR3nt: TGTGCCAGCAGCCCGTTAGGGGGCAGGGGAAGCGGGAGGGCCGCCGAGACCCAGTACTTC

v_gene: TRBV9
abundance: NA
d_gene: NA
j_gene: TRBJ2-1
CDR3aa: CASSVVTNNEQFF
CDR3nt: TGTGCCAGCAGCGTAGTTACAAACAATGAGCAGTTCTTC

v_gene: TRBV27
abundance: NA
d_gene: NA
j_gene: TRBJ1-2
CDR3aa: CASSSTAVYGYTF
CDR3nt: TGTGCCAGCAGTTCGACAGCGGTCTATGGCTACACCTTC

v_gene: TRBV6-5
abundance: NA
d_gene: NA
j_gene: TRBJ1-4
CDR3aa: CASSYQQGFYEKLFF
CDR3nt: TGTGCCAGCAGTTATCAGCAGGGCTTTTATGAAAAACTGTTTTTT

v_gene: TRBV6-5
abundance: many
d_gene: TRBD2
j_gene: TRBJ2-2
CDR3aa: CASSLSGRAAGELFF
CDR3nt: TGTGCCAGCAGTCTCAGCGGGAGGGCCGCCGGGGAGCTGTTTTTT

v_gene: TRBV25-1
abundance: NA
d_gene: TRBD1
j_gene: TRBJ1-3
CDR3aa: CASSEWDSRAGNTIYF
CDR3nt: TGTGCCAGCAGTGAATGGGACAGCCGCGCGGGAAACACCATATATTTT

v_gene: TRBV5-1
abundance: NA
d_gene: TRBD1
j_gene: TRBJ1-1
CDR3aa: CASSSTGATEAFF
CDR3nt: TGCGCCAGCAGCTCGACAGGGGCAACTGAAGCTTTCTTT

v_gene: TRBV2
abundance: NA
d_gene: TRBD2
j_gene: TRBJ2-1
CDR3aa: CASRSTSGWGVGEQFF
CDR3nt: TGTGCCAGCAGGAGTACTAGCGGTTGGGGCGTGGGGGAGCAGTTCTTC

v_gene: TRBV28
abundance: once
d_gene: NA
j_gene: TRBJ2-1
CDR3aa: CASSLIADEQFF
CDR3nt: TGTGCCAGCAGTTTAATCGCGGATGAGCAGTTCTTC

v_gene: TRBV18
abundance: few
d_gene: NA
j_gene: TRBJ1-1
CDR3aa: CASSPIRESTEAFF
CDR3nt: TGTGCCAGCTCACCAATCAGGGAGAGCACTGAAGCTTTCTTT

v_gene: TRBV5-1
abundance: few
d_gene: NA
j_gene: TRBJ2-5
CDR3aa: CASFSGKNRTQYF
CDR3nt: TGCGCCAGCTTTAGCGGAAAAAACCGTACCCAGTACTTC

v_gene: TRBV11-2
abundance: many
d_gene: NA
j_gene: TRBJ1-2
CDR3aa: CASSLDSGEGYTF
CDR3nt: TGTGCCAGCAGCTTAGACTCTGGGGAAGGCTACACCTTC

v_gene: TRBV5-1
abundance: NA
d_gene: NA
j_gene: TRBJ1-1
CDR3aa: CASSLNGGTEAFF
CDR3nt: TGCGCCAGCAGCCTTAACGGAGGTACTGAAGCTTTCTTT

v_gene: TRBV29-1
abundance: NA
d_gene: NA
j_gene: TRBJ1-1
CDR3aa: CSVVRAMNTEAFF
CDR3nt: TGCAGCGTTGTTCGGGCGATGAACACTGAAGCTTTCTTT

v_gene: TRBV10-1
abundance: NA
d_gene: TRBD1
j_gene: TRBJ2-1
CDR3aa: CASRSGTGGNEQFF
CDR3nt: TGCGCCAGCAGGTCCGGGACAGGGGGGAATGAGCAGTTCTTC

v_gene: TRBV27
abundance: NA
d_gene: NA
j_gene: TRBJ1-3
CDR3aa: CASSPDSQPGNTIYF
CDR3nt: TGTGCCAGCAGTCCGGACAGTCAACCAGGAAACACCATATATTTT

v_gene: TRBV9
abundance: NA
d_gene: NA
j_gene: TRBJ1-5
CDR3aa: CASNPGEGQPQHF
CDR3nt: TGTGCCAGCAACCCGGGGGAAGGGCAGCCCCAGCATTTT

v_gene: TRBV15
abundance: NA
d_gene: TRBD1
j_gene: TRBJ1-2
CDR3aa: CATSRIQGAMGYGYTF
CDR3nt: TGTGCCACCAGCAGAATACAGGGGGCGATGGGCTATGGCTACACCTTC

v_gene: TRBV27
abundance: NA
d_gene: NA
j_gene: TRBJ2-3
CDR3aa: CASGLRAGTDTQYF
CDR3nt: TGTGCCAGCGGTTTGAGGGCGGGAACAGATACGCAGTATTTT

v_gene: TRBV29-1
abundance: NA
d_gene: TRBD2
j_gene: TRBJ2-7
CDR3aa: CSVVSSGRTGGYEQYF
CDR3nt: TGCAGCGTTGTGTCTAGCGGGAGGACTGGGGGCTACGAGCAGTACTTC

v_gene: TRBV7-6
abundance: NA
d_gene: TRBD1
j_gene: TRBJ2-1
CDR3aa: CASSGTGMTLGIYNEQFF
CDR3nt: TGTGCCAGCAGCGGGACAGGGATGACACTTGGGATATACAATGAGCAGTTCTTC

v_gene: TRBV7-7
abundance: NA
d_gene: TRBD1
j_gene: TRBJ1-1
CDR3aa: CARRAPGQKNTEAFF
CDR3nt: TGTGCTAGACGCGCTCCGGGACAGAAGAACACTGAAGCTTTCTTT

v_gene: TRBV7-8
abundance: NA
d_gene: NA
j_gene: TRBJ1-1
CDR3aa: CASSLGGGPNTEAFF
CDR3nt: TGTGCCAGCAGCTTAGGGGGTGGGCCGAACACTGAAGCTTTCTTT

v_gene: TRBV4-1
abundance: NA
d_gene: TRBD1
j_gene: TRBJ1-3
CDR3aa: CASSHHGQGSSGNTIYF
CDR3nt: TGCGCCAGCAGCCACCACGGACAGGGGAGCTCTGGAAACACCATATATTTT

v_gene: TRBV6-5
abundance: once
d_gene: NA
j_gene: TRBJ1-2
CDR3aa: CASMMGYGYTF
CDR3nt: TGTGCCAGCATGATGGGTTATGGCTACACCTTC

v_gene: TRBV2
abundance: NA
d_gene: NA
j_gene: TRBJ1-2
CDR3aa: CASSTPETGGFNYGYTF
CDR3nt: TGTGCCAGCAGTACACCAGAGACAGGCGGCTTCAACTATGGCTACACCTTC

v_gene: TRBV28
abundance: NA
d_gene: NA
j_gene: TRBJ2-6
CDR3aa: CASSFARAGANVLTF
CDR3nt: TGTGCCAGCAGTTTTGCCAGGGCTGGGGCCAACGTCCTGACTTTC

v_gene: TRBV7-9
abundance: NA
d_gene: TRBD1
j_gene: TRBJ1-1
CDR3aa: CASSKPGTGGTEAFF
CDR3nt: TGTGCCAGCAGCAAACCTGGGACAGGGGGCACTGAAGCTTTCTTT

v_gene: TRBV20-1
abundance: NA
d_gene: NA
j_gene: TRBJ1-2
CDR3aa: CSARDLWGYTF
CDR3nt: TGCAGTGCTAGAGATCTTTGGGGCTACACCTTC

v_gene: TRBV19
abundance: once
d_gene: NA
j_gene: TRBJ2-1
CDR3aa: CASSIQDRGYNEQFF
CDR3nt: TGTGCCAGTAGTATACAGGATAGGGGTTACAATGAGCAGTTCTTC

v_gene: TRBV9
abundance: NA
d_gene: TRBD2
j_gene: TRBJ2-1
CDR3aa: CASSVVGAGGYNEQFF
CDR3nt: TGTGCCAGCAGCGTAGTGGGGGCGGGAGGCTACAATGAGCAGTTCTTC

v_gene: TRBV18
abundance: NA
d_gene: TRBD1
j_gene: TRBJ1-2
CDR3aa: CASSPGTGGINYGYTF
CDR3nt: TGTGCCAGCTCCCCCGGGACAGGGGGAATCAACTATGGCTACACCTTC

v_gene: TRBV19
abundance: NA
d_gene: TRBD1
j_gene: TRBJ1-2
CDR3aa: CASSIRGQGGGYTF
CDR3nt: TGTGCCAGTAGTATACGGGGACAGGGTGGCGGCTACACCTTC

v_gene: TRBV14
abundance: NA
d_gene: TRBD2
j_gene: TRBJ2-1
CDR3aa: CASSPRLAGGNEQFF
CDR3nt: TGTGCCAGCAGCCCTAGACTAGCGGGGGGCAATGAGCAGTTCTTC

v_gene: TRBV7-6
abundance: many
d_gene: NA
j_gene: TRBJ1-2
CDR3aa: CASSLGPGGGYGYTF
CDR3nt: TGTGCCAGCAGCTTAGGTCCAGGAGGCGGTTATGGCTACACCTTC

v_gene: TRBV10-1
abundance: NA
d_gene: TRBD1
j_gene: TRBJ2-7
CDR3aa: CASSGGQGYEQYF
CDR3nt: TGCGCCAGCAGTGGGGGACAGGGATACGAGCAGTACTTC

v_gene: TRBV18
abundance: NA
d_gene: NA
j_gene: TRBJ1-1
CDR3aa: CASSPPSLNTEAFF
CDR3nt: TGTGCCAGCTCACCACCGTCGTTGAACACTGAAGCTTTCTTT

v_gene: TRBV5-4
abundance: NA
d_gene: TRBD1
j_gene: TRBJ2-7
CDR3aa: CASSLASRDRASEEQYF
CDR3nt: TGTGCCAGCAGCTTGGCTTCTCGGGACAGGGCGTCGGAGGAGCAGTACTTC

v_gene: TRBV25-1
abundance: many
d_gene: TRBD2
j_gene: TRBJ2-3
CDR3aa: CASSAGTSGTSDTQYF
CDR3nt: TGTGCCAGCAGTGCCGGGACTAGCGGGACCTCCGATACGCAGTATTTT

v_gene: TRBV28
abundance: NA
d_gene: NA
j_gene: TRBJ2-3
CDR3aa: CASSASTDTQYF
CDR3nt: TGTGCCAGCAGTGCAAGCACAGATACGCAGTATTTT

v_gene: TRBV5-1
abundance: once
d_gene: NA
j_gene: TRBJ2-7
CDR3aa: CASSSRTPAYEQYF
CDR3nt: TGCGCCAGCAGCTCAAGGACTCCAGCCTACGAGCAGTACTTC

v_gene: TRBV15
abundance: NA
d_gene: NA
j_gene: TRBJ2-7
CDR3aa: CATSRDQVRWNEQYF
CDR3nt: TGTGCCACCAGCAGAGATCAGGTACGATGGAACGAGCAGTACTTC

v_gene: TRBV7-2
abundance: NA
d_gene: TRBD1
j_gene: TRBJ1-2
CDR3aa: CASTRGQGDGYTF
CDR3nt: TGTGCCAGCACTCGGGGACAGGGAGACGGCTACACCTTC

v_gene: TRBV30
abundance: NA
d_gene: NA
j_gene: TRBJ1-1
CDR3aa: CAWSVLRGWSTEAFF
CDR3nt: TGTGCCTGGAGTGTACTAAGGGGGTGGAGCACTGAAGCTTTCTTT

v_gene: TRBV4-1
abundance: few
d_gene: NA
j_gene: TRBJ2-7
CDR3aa: CASSQGPPPGISYEQYF
CDR3nt: TGCGCCAGCAGCCAAGGCCCTCCGCCGGGAATCTCCTACGAGCAGTACTTC

v_gene: TRBV19
abundance: NA
d_gene: NA
j_gene: TRBJ2-1
CDR3aa: CASSIDRRLGRAYNEQFF
CDR3nt: TGTGCCAGTAGTATAGATCGGAGGCTTGGAAGGGCCTACAATGAGCAGTTCTTC

v_gene: TRBV5-1
abundance: NA
d_gene: TRBD2
j_gene: TRBJ2-1
CDR3aa: CASSLAAGGWYEQFF
CDR3nt: TGCGCCAGCAGCTTGGCAGCGGGAGGTTGGTATGAGCAGTTCTTC

v_gene: TRBV12-5
abundance: NA
d_gene: NA
j_gene: TRBJ1-4
CDR3aa: CASGLVHRREAGEKLFF
CDR3nt: TGTGCTAGTGGTTTGGTACATAGGAGGGAAGCCGGTGAAAAACTGTTTTTT

v_gene: TRBV2
abundance: NA
d_gene: NA
j_gene: TRBJ1-2
CDR3aa: CASSDVGTEVYTF
CDR3nt: TGTGCCAGCAGTGATGTGGGAACTGAGGTCTACACCTTC

v_gene: TRBV28
abundance: NA
d_gene: TRBD1
j_gene: TRBJ1-6
CDR3aa: CASSYRGSLHF
CDR3nt: TGTGCCAGCAGTTACAGGGGTTCCCTCCACTTT